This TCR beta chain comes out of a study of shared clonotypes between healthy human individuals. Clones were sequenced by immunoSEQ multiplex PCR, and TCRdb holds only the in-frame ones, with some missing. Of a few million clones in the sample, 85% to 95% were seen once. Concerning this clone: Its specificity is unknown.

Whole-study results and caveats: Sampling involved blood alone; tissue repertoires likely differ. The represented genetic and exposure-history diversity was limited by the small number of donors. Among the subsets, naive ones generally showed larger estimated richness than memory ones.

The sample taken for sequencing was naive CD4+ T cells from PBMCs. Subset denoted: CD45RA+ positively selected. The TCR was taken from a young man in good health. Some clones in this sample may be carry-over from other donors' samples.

Written as DNA, the CDR3 is TGTGCCAGCAGCCCACTCGGGACGTCCCCGCAGTATTTT. Translating gives CASSPLGTSPQYF. The chain recombines TRBV7-9 with TRBJ2-3; the D call may be TRBD1 or TRBD2 (5 bases each). The CDR3 consists of 13 residues. Germline V gene lookup returns CDR1 SEHNR and CDR2 FQNEAQ (reference sequence). The V end was cut by 5 bases, the J end by 10 bases, with 16 bases between.